The 17 T cell receptor beta chains below come from one sample, sequenced in a study of blood T cell repertoires in COVID-19. Produced via immunoSEQ multiplex PCR; TCRdb's table is partial and in-frame only. The table shows about 69,000 clones, with almost 90% occurring only once. The sample was peripheral blood. Receptors were obtained from a man in his fifties or sixties with acute or convalescent COVID-19.

The chain is built from TRBV6-6 and TRBJ1-1; 7 nucleotides align to TRBD1. The CDR3 has 14 amino acids. V dropped 5 bases and J dropped 4; count of bases not matched to a gene: 7. The germline gives CDR1 MNHNY, CDR2 SVGAGI (reference sequence). This chain's CDR3 is CASSLTGTATEAFF. The CDR3 bases are TGTGCCAGCAGTCTCACCGGGACAGCCACTGAAGCTTTCTTT.

The chain recombines TRBV12-5 with TRBJ2-1, with D possibly TRBD2 on 6 matching bases. V lost 0 bases and J lost 8, with 17 bases in between. The CDR3 is 16 amino acids. CDR1 is LGHNT and CDR2 is FRNRAP in the germline V gene. The CDR3 is CASGLVTSRENDEQFF. The CDR3 DNA reads TGTGCTAGTGGTTTGGTAACGAGTCGGGAGAATGATGAGCAGTTCTTC. The whole variable domain, remainder taken from reference TRBV12-5 and TRBJ2-1, is DARVTQTPRHKVTEMGQEVTMRCQPILGHNTVFWYRQTMMQGLELLAYFRNRAPLDDSGMPKDRFSAEMPDATLATLKIQPSEPRDSAVYFCASGLVTSRENDEQFFGPGTRLTVL.

This clone was seen a single time. The chain employs TRBV7-2 and TRBJ1-2; the D gene is possibly TRBD1 (6 bases). Germline V CDR1 and CDR2: SGHTA, FQGNSA. Trimming took off 6 bases at V and 8 bases at J, with 22 bases between the two ends. The CDR3 extends over 15 amino acids. CDR3 in amino acids: CASRLTGISLGGYTF. Here the CDR3 DNA reads TGTGCCAGCAGGTTAACAGGGATATCCCTGGGGGGCTACACCTTC.

The chain has TRBV13 and TRBJ1-2; the D is unclear. There are 13 residues in the CDR3. The V end was cut by 5 bases, the J end by 7 bases, with 14 bases between. Per the germline V gene, CDR1 is PRHDT and CDR2 is FYEKMQ (reference sequence). The CDR3 DNA is TGTGCCAGCAGCCGACCCGTCGGGAGTGGCTACACCTTC. Translation: CASSRPVGSGYTF.

V and J are TRBV7-7 and TRBJ2-5; 7 nucleotides agree with TRBD2. Germline V lookup: CDR1 SSHAT, CDR2 FNYEAQ (reference sequence). This CDR3 contains 15 residues. J gave up 1 base and V 5 bases, and 7 bases lay outside the gene matches. In DNA form, the CDR3 reads TGTGCCAGCAGCCAGCTAGCGGCACCCCAAGAGACCCAGTACTTC. Amino acid sequence: CASSQLAAPQETQYF.

V usage is TRBV9 and J usage is TRBJ2-7; 12 bases are a match to TRBD2. CDR3 length: 15 residues. Germline V gene sequence: CDR1 SGDLS, CDR2 YYNGEE. After removal of 4 bases from V and 3 bases from J, the junction contained 5 bases not matched to a gene. The CDR3: CASSPRTSGNYEQYF. Here the CDR3 DNA reads TGTGCCAGCAGCCCCCGGACTAGCGGGAACTACGAGCAGTACTTC. Filled out from reference TRBV9 and TRBJ2-7, the complete variable domain reads DSGVTQTPKHLITATGQRVTLRCSPRSGDLSVYWYQQSLDQGLQFLIQYYNGEERAKGNILERFSAQQFPDLHSELNLSSLELGDSALYFCASSPRTSGNYEQYFGPGTRLTVT.

The chain links TRBV11-3 to TRBJ2-7; D not resolved. The CDR3 sequence is 12 residues long. Between the trimmed V and J ends, which lost 1 base and 4 bases, there was a span of 5 bases. Per germline, CDR1 SGHNT and CDR2 YENEEA. As DNA, the CDR3 is TGTGCCAGCAGCTTAGCCCGTTACGAGCAGTACTTC. Translating it yields CASSLARYEQYF. The variable domain in full, with the rest retrieved from reference TRBV11-3 and TRBJ2-7, is EAGVVQSPRYKIIEKKQPVAFWCNPISGHNTLYWYLQNLGQGPELLIRYENEEAVDDSQLPKDRFSAERLKGVDSTLKIQPAELGDSAVYLCASSLARYEQYFGPGTRLTVT.

This clone was found a few times. The rearrangement uses TRBV5-8 and TRBJ1-5; D gene uncertain. Looked up from germline, CDR1 is SGHTS and CDR2 is YDEGEE. The CDR3 is 16 amino acids. The V gene lost 1 base and the J gene lost 0 bases, with 11 bases spanning the gap. This chain's CDR3 is CASSLFEIYSNQPQHF. The CDR3 DNA sequence: TGTGCCAGCAGCTTGTTCGAGATTTATAGCAATCAGCCCCAGCATTTT.

The genes are TRBV19 and TRBJ2-5; 7 nucleotides line up with TRBD2. V shed 3 bases, J shed 5 bases, and the junction held 6 bases outside the gene matches. Germline V lookup: CDR1 LNHDA, CDR2 SQIVND (reference sequence). The CDR3 spans 14 residues. CDR3 residues: CASSIGGGSETQYF. DNA for the CDR3: TGTGCCAGTAGTATCGGGGGAGGGAGCGAGACCCAGTACTTC.

CDR3 sequence reads: CASTKGGVTGNTIYF. As DNA, the CDR3 is TGTGCCAGCACCAAAGGGGGGGTAACTGGAAACACCATATATTTT. The chain recombines TRBV9 with TRBJ1-3; the D gene is possibly TRBD1 (6 bases). The CDR3 loop spans 15 amino acids. Germline V gene lookup returns CDR1 SGDLS and CDR2 YYNGEE. V gave up 6 bases and J gave up 2 bases, with 15 bases separating them.

The chain is built from TRBV6-5 and TRBJ1-4; 7 bases are a match to TRBD1. Germline CDR1 and CDR2: MNHEY and SVGAGI. The CDR3 has 15 residues. The ends lost 6 bases at V and 3 bases at J; junction bases unmatched: 7. CDR3 sequence: CASRNLGQPNEKLFF. CDR3 nucleotide sequence: TGTGCCAGCAGAAACCTGGGACAGCCTAATGAAAAACTGTTTTTT.

This chain connects TRBV7-6 to TRBJ2-7; D is ambiguous. With 3 bases removed from V and 6 bases from J, the gap between germline ends came to 15 bases. Germline V gene data show CDR1 as SGHVS and CDR2 as FNYEAQ. This CDR3 region has 14 residues. CDR3 region: CASSFGGSLVEQYF. In nucleotides, the CDR3 is TGTGCCAGCAGCTTTGGCGGATCCTTGGTCGAGCAGTACTTC.

This chain joins TRBV2 and TRBJ2-7, with TRBD2 identical over 7 bases. This CDR3 region has 15 residues. V gave up 7 bases and J gave up 3 bases; unmatched junction bases: 12. From germline, CDR1 is SNHLY and CDR2 FYNNEI. The CDR3 DNA follows: TGTGCCAGCAAGAGGGGCGCGGGAGTAATCTACGAGCAGTACTTC. Protein: CASKRGAGVIYEQYF.

The CDR3 reads CASSLTGMNSPLHF. The CDR3 bases are TGTGCCAGCAGCTTGACAGGGATGAATTCACCCCTCCACTTT. This rearrangement joins TRBV5-4 to TRBJ1-6, with a possible D match to TRBD1 (6 bases). Per germline, CDR1 SGHNT and CDR2 YYREEE (reference sequence). CDR3 length equals 14 residues. V was pared by 1 base and J by 7 bases, with 9 bases between.

The DNA of the CDR3 is TGTGCCATCAGTGAGCAAGGGGCAGCTGGGGCCAACGTCCTGACTTTC. It is translated as CAISEQGAAGANVLTF. The rearrangement links TRBV10-3 to TRBJ2-6, with D possibly matching TRBD1 (5 bases). The CDR3 runs 16 residues. Trimming left V 2 bases short and J 2 bases short, with 10 bases between. Per germline, CDR1 ENHRY and CDR2 SYGVKD.

The gene calls are TRBV29-1 and TRBJ1-1, with D unclear. CDR1 and CDR2 from the germline V gene are SQVTM and ANQGSEA. Trimming left V 4 bases short and J 3 bases short, with 9 bases between. This CDR3 region has 12 residues. CDR3 DNA sequence: TGCAGCGTTGCACATGGTGACACTGAAGCTTTCTTT. It yields the protein CSVAHGDTEAFF. Based on the CDR3 plus reference TRBV29-1 and TRBJ1-1, the full variable domain is SAVISQKPSRDICQRGTSLTIQCQVDSQVTMMFWYRQQPGQSLTLIATANQGSEATYESGFVIDKFPISRPNLTFSTLTVSNMSPEDSSIYLCSVAHGDTEAFFGQGTRLTVV.

This chain uses TRBV2 with TRBJ2-2; 8 bases map to TRBD2. From germline, CDR1 is SNHLY and CDR2 FYNNEI. The CDR3 loop spans 15 amino acids. Trimming removed 9 bases from V and 3 bases from J; junction bases left unmatched: 9. CDR3 protein: CARGAGTSHTGELFF. DNA of the CDR3: TGTGCCAGGGGAGCCGGGACTAGTCACACCGGGGAGCTGTTTTTT.